This T cell receptor (beta chain) came from a study of radiotherapy plus CTLA-4 blockade in lung cancer. Produced via immunoSEQ multiplex PCR; TCRdb's table is partial and in-frame only. In the table there are 85,000 to 100,000 clones, around nine tenths of which are singletons. Germline V gene sequence: CDR1 MDHEN, CDR2 SYDVKM. This CDR3 contains 12 residues. V shed 8 bases and J shed 3 bases, with 10 bases lying between them. This sequence originates from a human donor with non-small cell lung cancer that progressed on radiotherapy plus ipilimumab. The sequencing here drew on peripheral blood, taken from a patient treated with radiotherapy plus ipilimumab. This chain connects TRBV28 to TRBJ1-2; D unclear. CDR3 sequence reads: CASSGEDYGYTF. The CDR3, as DNA: TGTGCCAGCTCCGGGGAAGACTATGGCTACACCTTC.